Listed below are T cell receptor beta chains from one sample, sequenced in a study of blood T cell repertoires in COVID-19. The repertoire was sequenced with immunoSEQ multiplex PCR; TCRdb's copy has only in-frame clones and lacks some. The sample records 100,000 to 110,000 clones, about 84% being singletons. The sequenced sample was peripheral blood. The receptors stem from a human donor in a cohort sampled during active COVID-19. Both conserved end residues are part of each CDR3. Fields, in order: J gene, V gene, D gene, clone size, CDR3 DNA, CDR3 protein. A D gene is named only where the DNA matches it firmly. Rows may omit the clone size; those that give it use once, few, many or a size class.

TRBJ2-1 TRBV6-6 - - TGTGCCAGCCTCAAAACCGGTCAGGGATTTGTGAATGAGCAGTTCTTC CASLKTGQGFVNEQFF
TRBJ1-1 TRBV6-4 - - TGTGCCAGCAGTGAACAGGAGAACACTGAAGCTTTCTTT CASSEQENTEAFF
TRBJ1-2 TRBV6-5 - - TGTGCCAGCAGTTACATGAGGACTAGTGGCTACACCTTC CASSYMRTSGYTF
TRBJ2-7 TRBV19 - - TGTGCCAGTAGTATTTTCGGGAGGGGGCCCTACGAGCAGTACTTC CASSIFGRGPYEQYF
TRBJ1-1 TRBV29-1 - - TGCAGCGCTCGACGGGGGAACACTGAAGCTTTCTTT CSARRGNTEAFF
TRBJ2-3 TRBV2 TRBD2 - TGTGCCAGCAGTGGAGGGACTAGCGGGATCACGCAGTATTTT CASSGGTSGITQYF
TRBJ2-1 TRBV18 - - TGTGCCAGCTCACCCTTTACCACGGAGGAGCAGTTCTTC CASSPFTTEEQFF
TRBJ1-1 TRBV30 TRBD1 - TGTGCCTGGAGTATGGGGACAGGGCGAGTCTCTGAAGCTTTCTTT CAWSMGTGRVSEAFF
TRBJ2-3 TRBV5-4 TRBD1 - TGTGCCAGCAGCCCGGGACAGGGGGTTGCAGATACGCAGTATTTT CASSPGQGVADTQYF
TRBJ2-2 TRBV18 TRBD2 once TGTGCCAGCTCACCCCGCCAGCGGGAGGGCGGCACCGGGGAGCTGTTTTTT CASSPRQREGGTGELFF
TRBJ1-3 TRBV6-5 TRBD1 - TGTGCCAGCAGCAGAGCCGGGACAGGGGGGGCCACCATATATTTT CASSRAGTGGATIYF
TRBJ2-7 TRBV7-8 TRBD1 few TGTGCCAGCAGCCAAACGACAGGGTACTCCTACGAGCAGTACTTC CASSQTTGYSYEQYF
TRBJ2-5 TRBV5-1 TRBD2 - TGCGCCAGCAGCTCCGGACTAGCGGGAACTCAAGAGACCCAGTACTTC CASSSGLAGTQETQYF
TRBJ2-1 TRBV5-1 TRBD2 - TGCGCCAGCAACTCTGGACTAGCGGGAGCTTTTTGGTTCTTC CASNSGLAGAFWFF
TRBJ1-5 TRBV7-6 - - TGTGCCAGCAGCTTAGACGCAGGAATTAGCAATCAGCCCCAGCATTTT CASSLDAGISNQPQHF
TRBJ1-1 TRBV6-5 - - TGTGCCAGCAGTTCGGTGGGGGGCACTGAAGCTTTCTTT CASSSVGGTEAFF
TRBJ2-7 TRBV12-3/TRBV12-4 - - TGTGCCAGCAGTTTAGACAGGGATTACGAGCAGTACTTC CASSLDRDYEQYF
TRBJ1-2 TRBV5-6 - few TGTGCCAGCAGCCAGGCGGGCGGGGGATATGGCTACACCTTC CASSQAGGGYGYTF
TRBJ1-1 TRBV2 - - TGTGCCAGCACAGGGGAGTTCACTGAAGCTTTCTTT CASTGEFTEAFF
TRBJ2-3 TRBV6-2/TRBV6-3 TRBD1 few TGTGCCAGCAGTTACGGGACAGAACTAACAGATACGCAGTATTTT CASSYGTELTDTQYF
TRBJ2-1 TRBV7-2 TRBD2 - TGTGCCAGCAGCTTAGCGCTAGCGGGAGGGCAGGGTGAGCAGTTCTTC CASSLALAGGQGEQFF
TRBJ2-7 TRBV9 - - TGTGCCAGCAGCCAGATTCCGGGGATAGGGCAGTACTTC CASSQIPGIGQYF
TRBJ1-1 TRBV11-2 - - TGTGCCAGCAGCAGCCTCAGAGGAAGTGAAGCTTTCTTT CASSSLRGSEAFF
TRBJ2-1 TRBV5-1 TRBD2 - TGCGCCAGCAGCCAGACTAGCGGGGGGGGCTCCTACAATGAGCAGTTCTTC CASSQTSGGGSYNEQFF
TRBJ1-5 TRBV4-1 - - TGCGCCAGCAGTGACCCGGGAGGGAATCAGCCCCAGCATTTT CASSDPGGNQPQHF
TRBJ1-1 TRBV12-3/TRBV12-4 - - TGTGCCAGCACCTCGGACAGCTATCTTGAAGCTTTCTTT CASTSDSYLEAFF
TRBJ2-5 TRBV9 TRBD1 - TGTGCCAGCAGCGCCAGGGACAGGGGGTACCAAGAGACCCAGTACTTC CASSARDRGYQETQYF
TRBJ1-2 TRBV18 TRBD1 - TGTGCCAGCTCGCGGGACAGCTACTATGGCTACACCTTC CASSRDSYYGYTF
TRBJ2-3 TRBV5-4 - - TGTGCCAGCAGCTTGGCTAGTACACGAGATACGCAGTATTTT CASSLASTRDTQYF
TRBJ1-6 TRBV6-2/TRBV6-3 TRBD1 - TGTGCCAGCAGTTATCGGACAGGGAATTCACCCCTCCACTTT CASSYRTGNSPLHF
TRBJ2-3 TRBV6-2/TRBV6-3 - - TGTGCCAGCAGTTACGCGACAGATACGCAGTATTTT CASSYATDTQYF
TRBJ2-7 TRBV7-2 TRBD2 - TGTGCCAGCAGCTTAGAACTAGCGTATGGCGAGCAGTACTTC CASSLELAYGEQYF
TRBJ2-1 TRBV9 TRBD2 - TGTGCCAGCAGCGTAGGAGCGGGAGTTACTGATGAGCAGTTCTTC CASSVGAGVTDEQFF
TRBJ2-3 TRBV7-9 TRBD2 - TGTGCCAGCAGCTTAGCCACGGGAGGTACGCAGTATTTT CASSLATGGTQYF
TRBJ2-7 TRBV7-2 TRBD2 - TGTGCCAGCAGGGTGACTAGCGGGTCCTACGAGCAGTACTTC CASRVTSGSYEQYF
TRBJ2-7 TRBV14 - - TGTGCCAGCAGCCACACCCCCGACGGAGTCTACGAGCAGTACTTC CASSHTPDGVYEQYF
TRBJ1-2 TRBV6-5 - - TGTGCCAGCGGGGAGCGGGGGCGCCCCGGTGGCTACACCTTC CASGERGRPGGYTF